Listed below are T cell receptor beta chains from one sample, sequenced in a study of cytomegalovirus exposure and HLA in healthy donors. The data were produced by immunoSEQ multiplex PCR, yet TCRdb's version contains in-frame clones alone and is incomplete. Here the sample spans fewer than 150,000 clones, approximately 70% being singletons. The sequenced sample was PBMCs. These TCRs come from a human donor in good health. The CDR3 runs from the conserved cysteine through the conserved F or W. The order of the fields is D gene, V gene, J gene, clone size, CDR3 DNA, CDR3 protein. The D gene is left open where the match is weak. Clone size is given for some rows only: seen once, a few or many times, or a class if the clone is expanded.

d_gene: .
v_gene: TRBV2
j_gene: TRBJ1-1
abundance: .
CDR3nt: TGTGCCAGCCTGCCCTTTACCCGAGGGACTGAAGCTTTCTTT
CDR3aa: CASLPFTRGTEAFF

d_gene: TRBD1
v_gene: TRBV19
j_gene: TRBJ2-1
abundance: .
CDR3nt: TGTGCCAGTGGACAGGGGGGTTCCTACAATGAGCAGTTCTTC
CDR3aa: CASGQGGSYNEQFF

d_gene: .
v_gene: TRBV19
j_gene: TRBJ2-7
abundance: .
CDR3nt: TGTGCCAGTAGTATAGGAACAACCTACGAGCAGTACTTC
CDR3aa: CASSIGTTYEQYF

d_gene: .
v_gene: TRBV6-5
j_gene: TRBJ1-1
abundance: .
CDR3nt: TGTGCCAGCAGTCGCGGGATTCAGGCGTGGGCTTTCTTT
CDR3aa: CASSRGIQAWAFF

d_gene: .
v_gene: TRBV6-1
j_gene: TRBJ2-3
abundance: few
CDR3nt: TGTGCCAGCAGTGAGGGCAGGGCGAGCACAGATACGCAGTATTTT
CDR3aa: CASSEGRASTDTQYF

d_gene: TRBD2
v_gene: TRBV5-4
j_gene: TRBJ2-3
abundance: few
CDR3nt: TGTGCCAGCAGCCAGAATTTGGGGGGGGGAACAGATACGCAGTATTTT
CDR3aa: CASSQNLGGGTDTQYF

d_gene: TRBD2
v_gene: TRBV29-1
j_gene: TRBJ2-5
abundance: .
CDR3nt: TGCAGCGCCAGTACTAGCGGGAGTTGGGAGACCCAGTACTTC
CDR3aa: CSASTSGSWETQYF

d_gene: .
v_gene: TRBV7-6
j_gene: TRBJ2-3
abundance: .
CDR3nt: TGTGCCAGCAGCACCGGACAGTTCACAGATACGCAGTATTTT
CDR3aa: CASSTGQFTDTQYF

d_gene: .
v_gene: TRBV7-3
j_gene: TRBJ2-3
abundance: .
CDR3nt: TGTGCCAGCAGCTTAAGTCGCGAAACAGATACGCAGTATTTT
CDR3aa: CASSLSRETDTQYF

d_gene: TRBD1
v_gene: TRBV7-8
j_gene: TRBJ1-5
abundance: .
CDR3nt: TGTGCCAGCAGCGAAGGGACAGGCGGTCAGCCCCAGCATTTT
CDR3aa: CASSEGTGGQPQHF

d_gene: .
v_gene: TRBV19
j_gene: TRBJ1-1
abundance: .
CDR3nt: TGTGCCAGTAGTGACACCTTAAACACTGAAGCTTTCTTT
CDR3aa: CASSDTLNTEAFF

d_gene: .
v_gene: TRBV9
j_gene: TRBJ1-5
abundance: .
CDR3nt: TGTGCCAGCAGCGCCGCGGGGGGGAATCAGCCCCAGCATTTT
CDR3aa: CASSAAGGNQPQHF

d_gene: .
v_gene: TRBV18
j_gene: TRBJ2-4
abundance: .
CDR3nt: TGTGCCAGCTCACCAGGGGAGAACATTCAGTACTTC
CDR3aa: CASSPGENIQYF

d_gene: .
v_gene: TRBV2
j_gene: TRBJ2-1
abundance: hyperexpanded
CDR3nt: TGTGCCAGCACGGGGTGTGAGCAGTTCTTC
CDR3aa: CASTGCEQFF

d_gene: .
v_gene: TRBV9
j_gene: TRBJ1-1
abundance: .
CDR3nt: TGTGCCAGCAGCGTGGTGGACACAATGAACACTGAAGCTTTCTTT
CDR3aa: CASSVVDTMNTEAFF

d_gene: .
v_gene: TRBV13
j_gene: TRBJ2-1
abundance: .
CDR3nt: TGTGCCAGCAGCCTACCGGGACTTGAATACAATGAGCAGTTCTTC
CDR3aa: CASSLPGLEYNEQFF

d_gene: .
v_gene: TRBV2
j_gene: TRBJ2-7
abundance: .
CDR3nt: TGTGCCAGCAAGCGAGACTCAACGGCTACCTACGAGCAGTACTTC
CDR3aa: CASKRDSTATYEQYF

d_gene: .
v_gene: TRBV5-6
j_gene: TRBJ2-3
abundance: .
CDR3nt: TGTGCCAGCAGCTCTTGGGGGGGCGCCGGCACAGATACGCAGTATTTT
CDR3aa: CASSSWGGAGTDTQYF

d_gene: .
v_gene: TRBV7-8
j_gene: TRBJ1-1
abundance: few
CDR3nt: TGTGCCAGCAGCTTAGAAAGATCAGGCGTCACTGAAGCTTTCTTT
CDR3aa: CASSLERSGVTEAFF

d_gene: TRBD1
v_gene: TRBV5-6
j_gene: TRBJ1-2
abundance: .
CDR3nt: TGTGCCAGCAGATCGACAGGGGGTTCTGATGGCTACACCTTC
CDR3aa: CASRSTGGSDGYTF

d_gene: .
v_gene: TRBV7-9
j_gene: TRBJ1-1
abundance: .
CDR3nt: TGTGCCAGCAGTCCCTCCACTGAAGCTTTCTTT
CDR3aa: CASSPSTEAFF

d_gene: TRBD2
v_gene: TRBV5-1
j_gene: TRBJ2-7
abundance: .
CDR3nt: TGCGCCAGCAGCTTGGTGTCTAGCGGGACTTACGAGCAGTACTTC
CDR3aa: CASSLVSSGTYEQYF

d_gene: TRBD1
v_gene: TRBV9
j_gene: TRBJ1-4
abundance: .
CDR3nt: TGTGCCAGCAGCGTCGACGACAGGGCTGGTGAAAAACTGTTTTTT
CDR3aa: CASSVDDRAGEKLFF

d_gene: .
v_gene: TRBV4-1
j_gene: TRBJ1-5
abundance: .
CDR3nt: TGCGCCAGCAGCCAAGGCAGGGTCCAGCCCCAGCATTTT
CDR3aa: CASSQGRVQPQHF

d_gene: .
v_gene: TRBV15
j_gene: TRBJ1-1
abundance: .
CDR3nt: TGTGCCACCAGCAGAGGGACGCCCGGGACTGAAGCTTTTTTT
CDR3aa: CATSRGTPGTEAFF

d_gene: .
v_gene: TRBV11-3
j_gene: TRBJ2-2
abundance: .
CDR3nt: TGTGCCAGCAGCTTATCTTTTGGGCAGGGTTCGTCCGGGGAGCTGTTTTTT
CDR3aa: CASSLSFGQGSSGELFF

d_gene: .
v_gene: TRBV4-1
j_gene: TRBJ2-1
abundance: .
CDR3nt: TGCGCCAGCGCACGAGGAAAGGGGAATGAGCAGTTCTTC
CDR3aa: CASARGKGNEQFF

d_gene: .
v_gene: TRBV19
j_gene: TRBJ1-5
abundance: .
CDR3nt: TGTGCCAGTAGTATTAGGGGGTGGGATCAGCCCCAGCATTTT
CDR3aa: CASSIRGWDQPQHF

d_gene: TRBD2
v_gene: TRBV5-4
j_gene: TRBJ2-5
abundance: .
CDR3nt: TGTGCCAGCAGCCCATCCGGGACTAGGCAGGGGACCCAGTACTTC
CDR3aa: CASSPSGTRQGTQYF

d_gene: TRBD2
v_gene: TRBV15
j_gene: TRBJ2-1
abundance: .
CDR3nt: TGTGCCACCAGCAGTCGACTAGCGGGATTATATGAGCAGTTCTTC
CDR3aa: CATSSRLAGLYEQFF

d_gene: .
v_gene: TRBV7-2
j_gene: TRBJ2-1
abundance: .
CDR3nt: TGTGCCAGCAGCTTCGGCCTCGGGGAGCAGTTCTTC
CDR3aa: CASSFGLGEQFF

d_gene: TRBD1
v_gene: TRBV27
j_gene: TRBJ1-5
abundance: .
CDR3nt: TGTGCCAGCAGTTATGACAGGGTACAGCCCCAGCATTTT
CDR3aa: CASSYDRVQPQHF

d_gene: TRBD1
v_gene: TRBV7-9
j_gene: TRBJ2-2
abundance: .
CDR3nt: TGTGCCAGCAGGGCAGGCTCGGGACAGCCGAACACCGGGGAGCTGTTTTTT
CDR3aa: CASRAGSGQPNTGELFF

d_gene: .
v_gene: TRBV5-1
j_gene: TRBJ2-1
abundance: .
CDR3nt: TGCGCCAGCAGCACGGACATTCTGGATGAGCAGTTCTTC
CDR3aa: CASSTDILDEQFF

d_gene: .
v_gene: TRBV9
j_gene: TRBJ1-1
abundance: .
CDR3nt: TGTGCCAGCCGGCAGGGTGAAAGCACTGAAGCTTTCTTT
CDR3aa: CASRQGESTEAFF

d_gene: TRBD2
v_gene: TRBV6-5
j_gene: TRBJ2-1
abundance: .
CDR3nt: TGTGCCAGCCGACTAGCGGGTACCTCCTACAATGAGCAGTTCTTC
CDR3aa: CASRLAGTSYNEQFF

d_gene: .
v_gene: TRBV28
j_gene: TRBJ1-1
abundance: .
CDR3nt: TGTGCCAGCAGTTTATTAAAATCTGAAGCTTTCTTT
CDR3aa: CASSLLKSEAFF

d_gene: TRBD2
v_gene: TRBV28
j_gene: TRBJ2-7
abundance: .
CDR3nt: TGTGCCGGGTCCCAGGCGGGGGGCTACGAGCAGTACTTC
CDR3aa: CAGSQAGGYEQYF

d_gene: TRBD2
v_gene: TRBV5-1
j_gene: TRBJ2-5
abundance: few
CDR3nt: TGCGCCAGCAGCTTGGAGGGAGGGCTTATAGAGACCCAGTACTTC
CDR3aa: CASSLEGGLIETQYF

d_gene: .
v_gene: TRBV5-4
j_gene: TRBJ2-2
abundance: .
CDR3nt: TGTGCCAGCAGCTTGTCTAGCAGAAACACCGGGGAGCTGTTTTTT
CDR3aa: CASSLSSRNTGELFF

d_gene: .
v_gene: TRBV5-8
j_gene: TRBJ2-2
abundance: .
CDR3nt: TGTGCCAGCAGCTTAGGACAGTCCGTCACCGGGGAGCTGTTTTTT
CDR3aa: CASSLGQSVTGELFF

d_gene: .
v_gene: TRBV6-5
j_gene: TRBJ2-5
abundance: .
CDR3nt: TGTGCCAGCGTCCCGCCAGGGCAAGAGACCCAGTACTTC
CDR3aa: CASVPPGQETQYF

d_gene: TRBD2
v_gene: TRBV27
j_gene: TRBJ2-7
abundance: few
CDR3nt: TGTGCCAGCAGTCCCCATAGCGGGAGGACCTACGAGCAGTACTTC
CDR3aa: CASSPHSGRTYEQYF

d_gene: .
v_gene: TRBV7-3
j_gene: TRBJ2-1
abundance: .
CDR3nt: TGTGCCAGCAGCTTAGTACAGGGAAACAATGAGCAGTTCTTC
CDR3aa: CASSLVQGNNEQFF

d_gene: .
v_gene: TRBV11-2
j_gene: TRBJ1-1
abundance: .
CDR3nt: TGTGCCAGCAGCTTAGATGGGGCGGGGCGGACTGAAGCTTTCTTT
CDR3aa: CASSLDGAGRTEAFF

d_gene: .
v_gene: TRBV4-2
j_gene: TRBJ1-2
abundance: .
CDR3nt: TGTGCCAGCAGCCTAGTTGAGGGCGATGGCTACACCTTC
CDR3aa: CASSLVEGDGYTF

d_gene: TRBD2
v_gene: TRBV5-4
j_gene: TRBJ2-2
abundance: few
CDR3nt: TGTGCCAGCAGCTTAGCGGGGGGGAACACCGGGGAGCTGTTTTTT
CDR3aa: CASSLAGGNTGELFF

d_gene: .
v_gene: TRBV7-8
j_gene: TRBJ1-2
abundance: .
CDR3nt: TGTGCCAGCAGCTTAGCGCAGGGCGGCTATGGCTACACCTTC
CDR3aa: CASSLAQGGYGYTF

d_gene: .
v_gene: TRBV6-6
j_gene: TRBJ1-4
abundance: .
CDR3nt: TGTGCCAGCAGTTACGCCCAGGAAAAACTGTTTTTT
CDR3aa: CASSYAQEKLFF

d_gene: .
v_gene: TRBV19
j_gene: TRBJ1-1
abundance: .
CDR3nt: TGTGCCAGTAGTATAGTTTTTCGCACTGAAGCTTTCTTT
CDR3aa: CASSIVFRTEAFF